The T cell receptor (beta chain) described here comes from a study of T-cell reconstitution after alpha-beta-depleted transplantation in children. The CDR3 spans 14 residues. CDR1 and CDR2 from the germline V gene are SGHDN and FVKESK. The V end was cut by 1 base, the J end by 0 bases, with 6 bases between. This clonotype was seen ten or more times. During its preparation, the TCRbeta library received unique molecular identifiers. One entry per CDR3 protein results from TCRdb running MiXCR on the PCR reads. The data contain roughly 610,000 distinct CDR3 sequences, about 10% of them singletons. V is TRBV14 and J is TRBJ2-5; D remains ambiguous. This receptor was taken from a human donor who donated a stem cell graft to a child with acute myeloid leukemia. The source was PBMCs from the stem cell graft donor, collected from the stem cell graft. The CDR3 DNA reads TGTGCCAGCAGCCAAGTAAGAGACCAAGAGACCCAGTACTTC. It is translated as CASSQVRDQETQYF.